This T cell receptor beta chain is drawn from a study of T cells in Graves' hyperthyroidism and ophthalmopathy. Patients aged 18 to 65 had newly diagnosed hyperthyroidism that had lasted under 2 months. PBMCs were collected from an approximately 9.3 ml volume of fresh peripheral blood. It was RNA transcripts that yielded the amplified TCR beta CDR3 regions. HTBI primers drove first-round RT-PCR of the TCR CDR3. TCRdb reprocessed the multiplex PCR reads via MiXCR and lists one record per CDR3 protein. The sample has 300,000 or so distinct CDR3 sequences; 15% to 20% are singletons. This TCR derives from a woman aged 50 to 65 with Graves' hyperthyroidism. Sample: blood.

The DNA of the CDR3 is TGCGCCAGCAGCTTGGAGGGGGCGCGATCAAGTGAGCAGTTCTTC. As protein: CASSLEGARSSEQFF. V is TRBV5-1 and J is TRBJ2-1, with 7 bases aligning to TRBD1. The V gene's germline CDR1 is SGHRS and CDR2 YFSETQ. With V trimmed by 0 bases and J by 9 bases, 9 bases remained unmatched. The CDR3 consists of 15 residues.